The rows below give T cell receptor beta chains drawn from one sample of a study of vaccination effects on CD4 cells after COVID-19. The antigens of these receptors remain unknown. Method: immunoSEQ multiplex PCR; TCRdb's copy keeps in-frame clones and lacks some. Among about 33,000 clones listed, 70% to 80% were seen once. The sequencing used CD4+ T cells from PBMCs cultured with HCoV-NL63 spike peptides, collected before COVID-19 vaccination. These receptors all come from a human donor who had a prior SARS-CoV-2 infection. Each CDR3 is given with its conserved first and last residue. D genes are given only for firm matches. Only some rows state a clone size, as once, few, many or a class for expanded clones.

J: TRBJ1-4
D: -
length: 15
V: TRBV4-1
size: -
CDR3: CASSQGVQTNEKLFF
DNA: TGCGCCAGCAGCCAAGGAGTTCAAACTAATGAAAAACTGTTTTTT

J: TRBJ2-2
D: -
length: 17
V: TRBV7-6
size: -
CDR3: CASSPLSGALVSGELFF
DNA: TGTGCCAGCAGCCCACTCAGTGGAGCGCTGGTGTCCGGGGAGCTGTTTTTT

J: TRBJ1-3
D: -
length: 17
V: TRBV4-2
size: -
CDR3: CASSQVARPSSGNTIYF
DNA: TGTGCCAGCAGCCAAGTGGCGCGGCCGAGCTCTGGAAACACCATATATTTT

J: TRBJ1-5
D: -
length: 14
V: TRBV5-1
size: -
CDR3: CASSLWGSDQPQHF
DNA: TGCGCCAGCAGCTTGTGGGGGTCCGACCAGCCCCAGCATTTT

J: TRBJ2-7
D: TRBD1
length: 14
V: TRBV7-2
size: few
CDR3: CASSLGGQDYEQYF
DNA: TGTGCCAGCAGCTTAGGCGGACAGGACTACGAGCAGTACTTC

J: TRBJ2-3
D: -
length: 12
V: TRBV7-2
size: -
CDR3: CASSSLADTQYF
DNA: TGTGCCAGCAGTTCCCTAGCAGATACGCAGTATTTT

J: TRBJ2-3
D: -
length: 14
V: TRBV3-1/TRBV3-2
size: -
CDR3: CASSQGSGTDTQYF
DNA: TGTGCCAGCAGCCAAGGCTCAGGCACAGATACGCAGTATTTT

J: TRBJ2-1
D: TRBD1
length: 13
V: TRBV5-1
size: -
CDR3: CASSWGQSNEQFF
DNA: TGCGCCAGCAGCTGGGGACAGTCGAATGAGCAGTTCTTC

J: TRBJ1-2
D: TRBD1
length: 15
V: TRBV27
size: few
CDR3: CASSRGQGLNYGYTF
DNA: TGTGCCAGCAGTAGAGGACAGGGTTTAAACTATGGCTACACCTTC

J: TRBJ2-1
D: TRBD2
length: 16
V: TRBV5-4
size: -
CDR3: CASSPAGSQGYNEQFF
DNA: TGTGCCAGCAGCCCAGCGGGATCCCAGGGCTACAATGAGCAGTTCTTC

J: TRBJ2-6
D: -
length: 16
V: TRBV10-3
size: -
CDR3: CAIAETAGSGANVLTF
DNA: TGTGCCATCGCCGAAACGGCAGGCTCTGGGGCCAACGTCCTGACTTTC

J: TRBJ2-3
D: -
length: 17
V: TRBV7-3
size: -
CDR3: CASSFGPGRGESDTQYF
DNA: TGTGCCAGCAGCTTCGGCCCAGGACGGGGAGAATCAGATACGCAGTATTTT

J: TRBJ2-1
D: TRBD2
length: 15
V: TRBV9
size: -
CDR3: CASSVGRGGYNEQFF
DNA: TGTGCCAGCAGCGTAGGCCGGGGGGGGTACAATGAGCAGTTCTTC

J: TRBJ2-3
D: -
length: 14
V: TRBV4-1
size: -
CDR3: CASSQMVWADTQYF
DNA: TGCGCCAGCAGCCAAATGGTCTGGGCAGATACGCAGTATTTT

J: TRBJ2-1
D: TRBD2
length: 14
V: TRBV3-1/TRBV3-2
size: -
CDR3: CASSQRAGGGEQFF
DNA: TGTGCCAGCAGCCAACGAGCGGGGGGGGGCGAGCAGTTCTTC

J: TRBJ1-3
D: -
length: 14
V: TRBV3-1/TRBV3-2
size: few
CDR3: CASSQAGSGNTIYF
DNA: TGTGCCAGCAGCCAGGCAGGGTCTGGAAACACCATATATTTT

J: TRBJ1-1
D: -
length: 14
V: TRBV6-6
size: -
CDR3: CASSYQGIDTEAFF
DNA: TGTGCCAGCAGCTACCAGGGGATTGACACTGAAGCTTTCTTT

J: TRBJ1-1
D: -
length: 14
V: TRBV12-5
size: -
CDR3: CASEVRDIVGEAFF
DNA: TGTGCTAGTGAAGTCCGGGACATCGTTGGTGAAGCTTTCTTT

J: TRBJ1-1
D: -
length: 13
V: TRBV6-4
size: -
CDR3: CASSVGLGTEAFF
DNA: TGTGCCAGCAGTGTCGGTCTGGGCACTGAAGCTTTCTTT

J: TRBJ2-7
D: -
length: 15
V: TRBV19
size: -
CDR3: CASSRALFSSYEQYF
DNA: TGTGCCAGCAGCCGCGCCCTTTTTAGCTCCTACGAGCAGTACTTC

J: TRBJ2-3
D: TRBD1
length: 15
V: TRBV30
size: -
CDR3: CAWSVGDRGEDTQYF
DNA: TGTGCCTGGAGTGTAGGGGACAGGGGTGAAGATACGCAGTATTTT

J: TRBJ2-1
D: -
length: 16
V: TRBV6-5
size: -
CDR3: CASSSTGTLTSNEQFF
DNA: TGTGCCAGCAGTTCCACCGGGACATTGACCTCTAATGAGCAGTTCTTC

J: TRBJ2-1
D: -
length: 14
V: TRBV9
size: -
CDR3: CASSPRGVGNEQFF
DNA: TGTGCCAGCAGCCCCCGTGGGGTAGGCAATGAGCAGTTCTTC

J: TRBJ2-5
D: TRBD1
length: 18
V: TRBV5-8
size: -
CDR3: CASSENVAGQGLEETQYF
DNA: TGTGCCAGCAGCGAAAACGTGGCGGGACAGGGACTTGAAGAGACCCAGTACTTC

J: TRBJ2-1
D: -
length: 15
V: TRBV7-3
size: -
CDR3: CASTERASSYNEQFF
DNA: TGTGCCAGCACCGAGAGGGCGAGCTCCTACAATGAGCAGTTCTTC

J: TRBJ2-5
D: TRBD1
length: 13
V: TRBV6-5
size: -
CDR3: CASRRDRVDAQYF
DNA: TGTGCCAGCAGACGGGACAGGGTGGACGCCCAGTACTTC

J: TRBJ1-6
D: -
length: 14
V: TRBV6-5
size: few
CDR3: CASRPDGSNSPLHF
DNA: TGTGCCAGCAGGCCCGACGGCTCAAATTCACCCCTCCACTTT

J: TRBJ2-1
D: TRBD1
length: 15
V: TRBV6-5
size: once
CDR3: CASSYRGQGLYEQFF
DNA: TGTGCCAGCAGTTACCGGGGACAGGGGTTGTATGAGCAGTTCTTC

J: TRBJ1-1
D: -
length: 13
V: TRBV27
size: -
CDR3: CASSDHMNTEAFF
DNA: TGTGCCAGCAGTGACCATATGAACACTGAAGCTTTCTTT

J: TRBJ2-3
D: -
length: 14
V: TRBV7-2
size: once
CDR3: CASRLAASTDTQYF
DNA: TGTGCCAGCAGATTAGCGGCTAGCACAGATACGCAGTATTTT

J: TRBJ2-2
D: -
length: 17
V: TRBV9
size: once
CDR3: CASSDRGGPGNTGELFF
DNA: TGTGCCAGCAGCGACAGAGGGGGTCCTGGGAACACCGGGGAGCTGTTTTTT

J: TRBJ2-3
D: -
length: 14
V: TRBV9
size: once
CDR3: CASSAGTRGDTQYF
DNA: TGTGCCAGCAGCGCCGGGACCAGGGGAGATACGCAGTATTTT

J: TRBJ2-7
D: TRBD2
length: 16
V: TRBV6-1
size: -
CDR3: CASSERGLAVSYEQYF
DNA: TGTGCCAGCAGTGAACGGGGACTAGCGGTCTCCTACGAGCAGTACTTC

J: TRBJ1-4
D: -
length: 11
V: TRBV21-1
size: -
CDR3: CASSKAEGLFF
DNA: TGTGCCAGCAGCAAAGCCGAGGGGCTGTTTTTT

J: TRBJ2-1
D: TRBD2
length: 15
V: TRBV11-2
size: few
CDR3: CASSLGRTSFPEQFF
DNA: TGTGCCAGCAGCTTGGGTAGGACTAGCTTTCCTGAGCAGTTCTTC

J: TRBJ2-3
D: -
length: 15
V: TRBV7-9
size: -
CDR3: CASSLVGISADTQYF
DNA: TGTGCCAGCAGCTTAGTCGGGATAAGCGCAGATACGCAGTATTTT

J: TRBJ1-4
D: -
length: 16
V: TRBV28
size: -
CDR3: CASQGRRIATNEKLFF
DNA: TGTGCCAGTCAAGGACGGAGGATTGCAACTAATGAAAAACTGTTTTTT

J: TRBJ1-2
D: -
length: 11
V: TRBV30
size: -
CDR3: CAWKKGYGYTF
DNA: TGTGCCTGGAAAAAGGGCTATGGCTACACCTTC

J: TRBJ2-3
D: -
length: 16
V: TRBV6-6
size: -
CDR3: CASSTTGTSNTDTQYF
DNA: TGTGCCAGCAGTACCACCGGGACTTCTAACACAGATACGCAGTATTTT

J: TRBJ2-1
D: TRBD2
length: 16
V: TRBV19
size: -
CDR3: CASSKGGGGRRNEQFF
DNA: TGTGCCAGTAGCAAGGGGGGTGGCGGGAGGAGAAATGAGCAGTTCTTC

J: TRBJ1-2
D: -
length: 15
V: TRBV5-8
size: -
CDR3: CASSSPLQGNYGYTF
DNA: TGTGCCAGCAGCTCCCCGCTCCAGGGTAACTATGGCTACACCTTC

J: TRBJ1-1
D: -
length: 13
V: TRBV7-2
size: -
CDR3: CASSRSEGTEAFF
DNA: TGTGCCAGCAGCCGCAGCGAGGGCACTGAAGCTTTCTTT

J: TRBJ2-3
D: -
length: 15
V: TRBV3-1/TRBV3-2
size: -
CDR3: CASSQPPPGRYTQYF
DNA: TGTGCCAGCAGCCAACCCCCCCCGGGCCGTTATACGCAGTATTTT

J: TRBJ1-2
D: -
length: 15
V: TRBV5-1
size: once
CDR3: CASSWGTPSNYGYTF
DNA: TGCGCCAGCAGCTGGGGGACACCCTCTAACTATGGCTACACCTTC

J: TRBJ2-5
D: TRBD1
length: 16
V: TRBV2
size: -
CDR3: CASRKQGVGPQETQYF
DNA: TGTGCCAGCAGGAAACAGGGGGTTGGGCCCCAAGAGACCCAGTACTTC

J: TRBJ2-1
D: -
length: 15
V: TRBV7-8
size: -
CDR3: CASSLAASVYNEQFF
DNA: TGTGCCAGCAGCTTGGCAGCTAGCGTTTACAATGAGCAGTTCTTC

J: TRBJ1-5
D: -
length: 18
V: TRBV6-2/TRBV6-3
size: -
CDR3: CASSRSPVGVLGNQPQHF
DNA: TGTGCCAGCAGCCGGTCGCCGGTAGGGGTTTTGGGCAATCAGCCCCAGCATTTT

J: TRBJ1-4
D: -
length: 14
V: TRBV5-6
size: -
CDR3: CASSLPREVEKLFF
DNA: TGTGCCAGCAGCCTGCCACGGGAGGTTGAAAAACTGTTTTTT

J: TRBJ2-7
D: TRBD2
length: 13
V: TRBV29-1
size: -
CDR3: CSVGGLSSYEQYF
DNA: TGCAGCGTCGGGGGACTATCCTCCTACGAGCAGTACTTC

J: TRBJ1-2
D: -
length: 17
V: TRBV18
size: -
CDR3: CASSPTDQGLANYGYTF
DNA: TGTGCCAGCTCACCAACGGACCAGGGCTTAGCTAACTATGGCTACACCTTC

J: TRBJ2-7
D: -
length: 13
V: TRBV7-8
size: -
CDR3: CASSSGRAYEQYF
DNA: TGTGCCAGCAGCTCCGGCAGAGCCTACGAGCAGTACTTC

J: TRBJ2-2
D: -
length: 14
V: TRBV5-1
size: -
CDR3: CASSILRGPGELFF
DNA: TGCGCCAGCAGCATCCTACGGGGCCCCGGGGAGCTGTTTTTT

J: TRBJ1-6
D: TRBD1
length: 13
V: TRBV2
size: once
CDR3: CASGGQPNSPLHF
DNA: TGTGCCAGCGGGGGACAGCCTAATTCACCCCTCCACTTT

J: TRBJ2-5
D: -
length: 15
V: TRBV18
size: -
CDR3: CASSQRPLYQETQYF
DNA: TGTGCCAGCTCTCAAAGGCCGTTATACCAAGAGACCCAGTACTTC

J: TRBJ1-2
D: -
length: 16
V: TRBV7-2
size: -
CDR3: CASSLESTEINYGYTF
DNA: TGTGCCAGCAGCTTAGAATCGACAGAGATCAACTATGGCTACACCTTC